This entry features one T cell receptor (beta chain) sequence. The entry originates in a study of blood T cell repertoires in COVID-19. Background on the study: Sites in the United States, Italy and Spain provided acute and convalescent COVID-19 samples. In each case, the material was cDNA or gDNA derived from T cells, B-cell-depleted T cells, or PBMCs.

The authors' processing: Estimated nucleated cell counts came from reference gene primer amplification. Produced via immunoSEQ multiplex PCR; TCRdb's table is partial and in-frame only. The V and J calls and clone size come from that table; D and trimming were worked out from the DNA. The table records around 56,000 clones, around 90% of them present only once. The J segment lost 8 bases and the V segment lost 5 bases, leaving 11 bases of the junction unmatched. The CDR3 runs to 14 residues. The germline V gene encodes CDR1 LNHNV and CDR2 YYDKDF (reference sequence). This sequence originates from a woman between 55 and 75 years old with active or convalescent COVID-19. The sequenced material came from peripheral blood. This chain connects TRBV15 to TRBJ1-2; TRBD1 matches 7 bases. The CDR3 nucleotides read TGTGCCACCAGCTCTCCGGGACAGCGGGAGGGCTACACCTTC. Amino acids: CATSSPGQREGYTF.